This TCR beta chain came from a study of breast tumors, draining lymph nodes, adjacent tissues. Whole-study results and caveats: Most tumor T cells seemingly derive from lymph node, then expand in tumor.

This CDR3 has 11 residues. The V and J ends lost 3 bases and 5 bases respectively, with 7 bases between them. Per germline, CDR1 GTSNPN and CDR2 SVGIG (reference sequence). This clonotype was seen a few times. Its antigen is unknown. MiXCR, run by TCRdb on the multiplex PCR reads, gives a single entry per CDR3 protein. The sample shows 70,000 to 85,000 distinct CDR3 sequences, about 20% of them seen only once. Axillary draining lymph nodes of breast cancer patients supplied the node samples. The receptor was isolated from a female donor with breast cancer. Some clones in this sample may be carry-over from other donors' samples. J is TRBJ2-5 and V is TRBV30, with D unclear. Sequenced input: axillary lymph node tissue. The CDR3 protein is CAWRFGETQYF. The CDR3 DNA sequence: TGTGCCTGGAGGTTCGGGGAGACCCAGTACTTC.